This T cell receptor (beta chain) came from a study of vaccination effects on CD4 cells after COVID-19. The repertoire was sequenced with immunoSEQ multiplex PCR; TCRdb's copy has only in-frame clones and lacks some. Of about 72,000 clones listed, about 86% are singletons. The ends were cut back, 5 bases at V and 6 bases at J, with 14 bases in the middle. The germline V gene encodes CDR1 SGHVS and CDR2 FQNEAQ. There are 14 residues in the CDR3. Using viral peptide pools, the ViraFEST assay grew out antigen-specific CD4+ T cells prior to sequencing. Between days 9 and 11 of culture, CD4+ T cells were separated out. Vaccine administered to participants consisted of two doses of either BNT162b2 or mRNA-1273. On this clone: Its antigen is unknown.

Sequenced here: CD4+ T cells from PBMCs cultured with HCoV-229E spike peptides, sampled after COVID-19 vaccination. This sequence was found in a human donor who received a COVID-19 vaccine. The chain uses TRBV7-8 and TRBJ2-4, with D maybe TRBD1 (5 bases). CDR3 residues: CASSVDRSGNIQYF. In DNA, the CDR3 is TGTGCCAGCAGCGTAGACAGATCGGGAAACATTCAGTACTTC.